This is a list of T cell receptor beta chains from one sample in a study of cytomegalovirus exposure and HLA in healthy donors. The data were produced by immunoSEQ multiplex PCR, yet TCRdb's version contains in-frame clones alone and is incomplete. This sample carries roughly 130,000 clones, roughly 80% of them seen once, and the ten largest clones take less than 2.5%. Sequencing was performed on PBMCs. All receptors come from a woman in her 40s in good health and CMV-seropositive. Each CDR3 is given with its conserved first and last residue. The D gene is left open where the match is weak. Where a row states a size, it is once, few, many or the class of an expanded clone; other rows omit it.

J gene: TRBJ1-2
clone size: few
D gene: TRBD1
V gene: TRBV7-2
CDR3 length: 16
CDR3 protein: CASSLVTGGLNYGYTF
CDR3 DNA: TGTGCCAGCAGCTTAGTGACAGGGGGCCTTAACTATGGCTACACCTTC

J gene: TRBJ1-4
clone size: once
D gene: TRBD1
V gene: TRBV27
CDR3 length: 14
CDR3 protein: CASSPTDREAKLFF
CDR3 DNA: TGTGCCAGCAGTCCGACGGACAGGGAGGCAAAACTGTTTTTT

J gene: TRBJ1-1
clone size: NA
D gene: NA
V gene: TRBV5-5
CDR3 length: 14
CDR3 protein: CASIQTTLNTEAFF
CDR3 DNA: TGTGCCAGCATCCAAACTACCCTGAACACTGAAGCTTTCTTT

J gene: TRBJ1-1
clone size: NA
D gene: NA
V gene: TRBV6-1
CDR3 length: 12
CDR3 protein: CASSDPYSKAFF
CDR3 DNA: TGTGCCAGCAGTGATCCGTACAGTAAAGCTTTCTTT

J gene: TRBJ1-2
clone size: NA
D gene: TRBD1
V gene: TRBV23-1
CDR3 length: 15
CDR3 protein: CASSPTGGVSHGYTF
CDR3 DNA: TGCGCCAGCAGTCCAACAGGGGGCGTAAGCCATGGCTACACCTTC

J gene: TRBJ2-5
clone size: NA
D gene: NA
V gene: TRBV28
CDR3 length: 15
CDR3 protein: CASSFTIGGGETQYF
CDR3 DNA: TGTGCCAGCAGTTTTACTATAGGGGGTGGAGAGACCCAGTACTTC

J gene: TRBJ1-5
clone size: few
D gene: NA
V gene: TRBV6-6
CDR3 length: 12
CDR3 protein: CASSYSQQPQHF
CDR3 DNA: TGTGCCAGCAGTTACTCACAGCAGCCCCAGCATTTT

J gene: TRBJ2-7
clone size: NA
D gene: NA
V gene: TRBV4-3
CDR3 length: 14
CDR3 protein: CASSQDREAYEQYF
CDR3 DNA: TGCGCCAGCAGCCAAGACAGGGAGGCCTACGAGCAGTACTTC

J gene: TRBJ1-4
clone size: NA
D gene: NA
V gene: TRBV4-1
CDR3 length: 17
CDR3 protein: CASSPGGVGVTNEKLFF
CDR3 DNA: TGCGCCAGCAGCCCCGGGGGGGTCGGGGTAACTAATGAAAAACTGTTTTTT

J gene: TRBJ1-2
clone size: few
D gene: TRBD1
V gene: TRBV27
CDR3 length: 15
CDR3 protein: CASSPGTGGPYGYTF
CDR3 DNA: TGTGCCAGCAGTCCAGGGACAGGGGGCCCTTATGGCTACACCTTC

J gene: TRBJ1-2
clone size: NA
D gene: TRBD1
V gene: TRBV4-3
CDR3 length: 15
CDR3 protein: CASSQDREGAHGYTF
CDR3 DNA: TGCGCCAGCAGCCAAGATCGGGAGGGGGCGCATGGCTACACCTTC

J gene: TRBJ1-2
clone size: NA
D gene: TRBD1
V gene: TRBV5-1
CDR3 length: 13
CDR3 protein: CASSSGTGLGYTF
CDR3 DNA: TGCGCCAGCAGCTCCGGGACAGGGCTCGGCTACACCTTC

J gene: TRBJ1-1
clone size: NA
D gene: NA
V gene: TRBV6-4
CDR3 length: 17
CDR3 protein: CASSDSARADLNTEAFF
CDR3 DNA: TGTGCCAGCAGTGACTCGGCGCGGGCAGACTTGAACACTGAAGCTTTCTTT

J gene: TRBJ2-3
clone size: NA
D gene: NA
V gene: TRBV9
CDR3 length: 13
CDR3 protein: CASSVVTGTPQYF
CDR3 DNA: TGTGCCAGCAGCGTAGTAACCGGGACTCCGCAGTATTTT

J gene: TRBJ1-4
clone size: NA
D gene: TRBD1
V gene: TRBV30
CDR3 length: 14
CDR3 protein: CAWSVRTGGKKLFF
CDR3 DNA: TGTGCCTGGAGTGTCCGGACAGGGGGGAAAAAACTGTTTTTT

J gene: TRBJ1-5
clone size: NA
D gene: TRBD1
V gene: TRBV6-6
CDR3 length: 14
CDR3 protein: CASSYPDREQPQHF
CDR3 DNA: TGTGCCAGCAGTTACCCGGACAGGGAACAGCCCCAGCATTTT

J gene: TRBJ1-3
clone size: NA
D gene: NA
V gene: TRBV5-5
CDR3 length: 18
CDR3 protein: CASSSYRDRLDSGNTIYF
CDR3 DNA: TGTGCCAGCAGCTCCTACCGTGACAGGCTCGACTCTGGAAACACCATATATTTT

J gene: TRBJ2-2
clone size: NA
D gene: NA
V gene: TRBV11-3
CDR3 length: 17
CDR3 protein: CASSSSSGALNTGELFF
CDR3 DNA: TGTGCCAGCAGCTCCTCCTCGGGAGCTTTGAACACCGGGGAGCTGTTTTTT

J gene: TRBJ2-1
clone size: NA
D gene: TRBD2
V gene: TRBV28
CDR3 length: 16
CDR3 protein: CASRGSTAGGYNEQFF
CDR3 DNA: TGTGCCAGCAGGGGGTCCACAGCGGGGGGTTACAATGAGCAGTTCTTC

J gene: TRBJ2-1
clone size: NA
D gene: TRBD2
V gene: TRBV6-4
CDR3 length: 15
CDR3 protein: CASRRRGDSYNEQFF
CDR3 DNA: TGTGCCAGCAGACGGCGGGGGGACTCCTACAATGAGCAGTTCTTC

J gene: TRBJ1-1
clone size: few
D gene: NA
V gene: TRBV20-1
CDR3 length: 11
CDR3 protein: CSAAVNTEAFF
CDR3 DNA: TGCAGTGCGGCCGTGAACACTGAAGCTTTCTTT

J gene: TRBJ2-3
clone size: NA
D gene: TRBD2
V gene: TRBV14
CDR3 length: 16
CDR3 protein: CASSQPGLAFTDTQYF
CDR3 DNA: TGTGCCAGCAGCCAGCCGGGACTAGCGTTCACAGATACGCAGTATTTT

J gene: TRBJ2-7
clone size: NA
D gene: TRBD2
V gene: TRBV7-8
CDR3 length: 14
CDR3 protein: CASTPGLAGAEQYF
CDR3 DNA: TGTGCCAGCACCCCGGGACTAGCGGGAGCCGAGCAGTACTTC

J gene: TRBJ2-2
clone size: NA
D gene: NA
V gene: TRBV7-9
CDR3 length: 15
CDR3 protein: CASRHRAPNTGELFF
CDR3 DNA: TGTGCCAGCAGACACAGGGCGCCGAACACCGGGGAGCTGTTTTTT

J gene: TRBJ2-7
clone size: NA
D gene: NA
V gene: TRBV6-5
CDR3 length: 14
CDR3 protein: CASSQHGSKYEQYF
CDR3 DNA: TGTGCCAGCAGCCAACACGGGAGCAAGTACGAGCAGTACTTC

J gene: TRBJ2-3
clone size: NA
D gene: TRBD2
V gene: TRBV19
CDR3 length: 14
CDR3 protein: CASMSASSGEKQYF
CDR3 DNA: TGTGCCTCCATGTCGGCGTCTAGCGGGGAAAAGCAGTATTTT

J gene: TRBJ1-1
clone size: few
D gene: NA
V gene: TRBV19
CDR3 length: 13
CDR3 protein: CASSPGLFGAAFF
CDR3 DNA: TGTGCCAGTAGTCCGGGACTTTTCGGGGCGGCTTTCTTT

J gene: TRBJ2-7
clone size: few
D gene: NA
V gene: TRBV9
CDR3 length: 15
CDR3 protein: CASSVGGSWGYEQYF
CDR3 DNA: TGTGCCAGCAGCGTTGGAGGGAGTTGGGGCTACGAGCAGTACTTC

J gene: TRBJ1-1
clone size: NA
D gene: NA
V gene: TRBV6-1
CDR3 length: 17
CDR3 protein: CASSENEAGPRNTEAFF
CDR3 DNA: TGTGCCAGCAGTGAAAATGAGGCGGGACCGAGGAACACTGAAGCTTTCTTT

J gene: TRBJ2-6
clone size: few
D gene: TRBD1
V gene: TRBV18
CDR3 length: 16
CDR3 protein: CASSLGQRPGANVLTF
CDR3 DNA: TGTGCCAGCTCTCTGGGACAGCGACCTGGGGCCAACGTCCTGACTTTC

J gene: TRBJ1-6
clone size: few
D gene: NA
V gene: TRBV7-9
CDR3 length: 16
CDR3 protein: CASSLGQGFSNSPLHF
CDR3 DNA: TGTGCCAGCAGCTTAGGGCAGGGCTTTTCCAATTCACCCCTCCACTTT

J gene: TRBJ1-1
clone size: NA
D gene: TRBD1
V gene: TRBV4-3
CDR3 length: 15
CDR3 protein: CASSGRGSANTEAFF
CDR3 DNA: TGCGCCAGCAGCGGCAGGGGGTCGGCGAACACTGAAGCTTTCTTT

J gene: TRBJ1-2
clone size: NA
D gene: NA
V gene: TRBV30
CDR3 length: 12
CDR3 protein: CAWAADTSGYTF
CDR3 DNA: TGTGCCTGGGCAGCGGATACTTCTGGCTACACCTTC

J gene: TRBJ2-2
clone size: NA
D gene: TRBD2
V gene: TRBV7-9
CDR3 length: 17
CDR3 protein: CASSFGLAGANTGELFF
CDR3 DNA: TGTGCCAGCAGCTTCGGACTAGCGGGGGCGAACACCGGGGAGCTGTTTTTT

J gene: TRBJ1-2
clone size: few
D gene: TRBD1
V gene: TRBV18
CDR3 length: 13
CDR3 protein: CASSGTGVHGYTF
CDR3 DNA: TGTGCCAGCTCAGGAACAGGGGTACATGGCTACACCTTC